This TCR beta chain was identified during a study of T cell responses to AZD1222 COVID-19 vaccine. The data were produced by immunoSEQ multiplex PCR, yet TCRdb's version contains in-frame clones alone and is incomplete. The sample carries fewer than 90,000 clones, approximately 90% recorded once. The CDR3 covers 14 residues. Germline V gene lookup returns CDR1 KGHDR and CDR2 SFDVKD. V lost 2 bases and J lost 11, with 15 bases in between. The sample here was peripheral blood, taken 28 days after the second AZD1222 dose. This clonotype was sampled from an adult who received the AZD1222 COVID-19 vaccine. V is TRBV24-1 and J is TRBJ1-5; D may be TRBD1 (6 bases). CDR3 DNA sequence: TGTGCCACCAGTGATTCGGCAGGGGATTTAGCCCAGCATTTT. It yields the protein CATSDSAGDLAQHF.